This paragraph reports one T cell receptor (beta chain). No antigen is known for it. This sample was taken from a study of vaccination and CD4 T cells after COVID-19. The CDR3 totals 18 residues. Germline CDR1 reads SEHNR; CDR2 reads FQNEAQ (reference sequence). Trimming cost V 2 bases and J 3 bases; bases outside gene matches: 5. Broader study findings: Looking at convalescent patients, a median roughly 90% of reactive clones were present only post-vaccination.

An Oncomine TCR Beta short-read assay was used to sequence the DNA from cultured CD4+ T cells. MiXCR, applied by TCRdb to the PCR reads, yields one record per CDR3 protein. The table shows under 20,000 distinct CDR3 sequences, with 51% occurring only once. Time point defined: late sampling 161 to 241 days after vaccination in three convalescent patients. Regarding treatment: roughly 11-day PBMC culture with coronavirus spike peptide pools or control peptides (ViraFEST assay). The chain has TRBV7-9 and TRBJ2-1, with TRBD2 matching over 15 bases. This clonotype originated in a human donor who had recovered from COVID-19. The sample here was CD4+ T cells from blood, cultured in vitro, taken about 7 months after SARS-CoV-2 vaccination. CDR3: CASSLTQGLAGGYNEQFF. The CDR3 nucleotides are TGTGCCAGCAGCTTAACACAGGGACTAGCGGGGGGCTACAATGAGCAGTTCTTC.